This TCR beta chain is drawn from a study of shared clonotypes between healthy human individuals. The method was immunoSEQ multiplex PCR; TCRdb's version includes in-frame clones alone and lacks a portion of them. The table includes more than 2 million clones, roughly 95% detected once. As defined, naive CD8 cells were CD45RO-negative and positively selected for CCR7, with terminally differentiated effector memory CD45RA+ cells excluded. The CDR3 is made up of 14 amino acids. V lost 5 bases and J 1 base, leaving 12 bases between the germline ends. CDR1 SGHTA and CDR2 FQGNSA come from the germline V gene.

The specimen sequenced was naive CD8+ T cells sorted from blood. The sequence derives from a man aged 18 to 29 in good health. The chain has TRBV7-2 and TRBJ2-7, with a possible D match to TRBD1 (6 bases). In DNA form, the CDR3 reads TGTGCCAGCAGCAGTACAGGGTTTTCCTACGAGCAGTACTTC. Translation gives CASSSTGFSYEQYF.